The present T cell receptor beta chain was sequenced within a study of T cell changes during pregnancy in multiple sclerosis. Profiling relied on immunoSEQ multiplex PCR, and the TCRdb table lists in-frame clones only, not all of them. This sample has tens of thousands of clones; 85% to 95% occur once, and the top ten carry roughly 2.8%. The ends lost 6 bases at V and 2 bases at J; junction bases unmatched: 4. This CDR3 has 14 amino acids. The germline V gene encodes CDR1 MNHEY and CDR2 SMNVEV (reference sequence). This chain joins TRBV27 and TRBJ1-2; TRBD1 aligns across 9 bases. The specimen was peripheral blood, collected in the third trimester of pregnancy. The sequence came from a female donor in good health, enrolled as a control in a pregnancy study. CDR3 in DNA: TGTGCCAGCAGCTGGGGACAGGGAAACTATGGCTACACCTTC. Amino acids: CASSWGQGNYGYTF.